This entry concerns a single TCR beta chain. What it binds is not known. The entry originates in a study of beta chain features in type 1 diabetes. What was sequenced were expressed TCRB transcripts, since all of the isolated RNA had been reverse transcribed. The read count averaged roughly 4 million across naive, central memory and regulatory T cell samples. Data came from immunoSEQ multiplex PCR; TCRdb stores just in-frame clones and leaves some out. The top ten clones hold about 0.065% of a sample with hundreds of thousands of clones, about 29% of them seen once. Findings of the study overall: Researchers report that Type 1 diabetes patients had moderately but significantly shorter TCRB CDR3s across all four CD4+ subsets. TCRB repertoires of naive, central memory and Treg cells appeared more similar among patients than among healthy donors.

The purity of all sorted populations exceeded 98%. The clonotype originates from a man between 18 and 29 years old in good health. Sequencing input: naive CD4+ T cells from blood.

As DNA, the CDR3 is TGTGCCATCAGTGAGTCGACAACATACGAGCAGTACTTC. Amino acid sequence: CAISESTTYEQYF. This chain connects TRBV10-3 to TRBJ2-7; D not certain. With 0 bases removed from V and 4 bases from J, the gap between germline ends came to 7 bases. Germline V CDR1 and CDR2: ENHRY, SYGVKD. This CDR3 has 13 residues.